The next 16 T cell receptor beta chains were all read from a single sample in a study of PD-L1 blockade in urothelial cancer. TCRdb keeps only in-frame clones here, not all; method: immunoSEQ multiplex PCR. This sample has 17,000 or so clones; 87% occur once, and the top ten carry about 6%. The starting material was PBMCs, obtained around atezolizumab (anti-PD-L1) treatment. The receptors were sampled from a man between 50 and 59 years old with urothelial cancer.

This clone was found a few times. The chain recombines TRBV6-1 with TRBJ2-2, with a weak D call TRBD1 (6 bases). The CDR3 has 14 residues. Trimming took off 8 bases at V and 1 base at J, with 11 bases between the two ends. CDR1 and CDR2 from the germline V gene are MNHNS and SASEGT. The CDR3 region is CASFKTGNTGELFF. DNA for the CDR3: TGTGCCAGCTTTAAGACAGGGAACACCGGGGAGCTGTTTTTT.

This clone was counted once. The V gene is TRBV11-1, the J gene TRBJ2-2, with D hard to call. Germline V gives CDR1 SGHAT, CDR2 FQDESV (reference sequence). The CDR3 has 14 amino acids. Trimming left V 1 base short and J 1 base short, with 4 bases between. The CDR3 bases are TGTGCCAGCAGCTTAGTCCTGAACACCGGGGAGCTGTTTTTT. Its translation is CASSLVLNTGELFF. The variable domain in full, completed from reference TRBV11-1 and TRBJ2-2, reads EAEVAQSPRYKITEKSQAVAFWCDPISGHATLYWYRQILGQGPELLVQFQDESVVDDSQLPKDRFSAERLKGVDSTLKIQPAELGDSAMYLCASSLVLNTGELFFGEGSRLTVL.

This clone was observed a few times. The genes are TRBV7-9 and TRBJ2-3, with 7 bases that match TRBD1. The J segment lost 1 base and the V segment lost 2 bases, leaving 3 bases of the junction unmatched. Germline values: CDR1 SEHNR, CDR2 FQNEAQ (reference sequence). The CDR3 contains 15 residues. The CDR3 DNA is TGTGCCAGCAGCTTAAGACAGGGAGGCACAGATACGCAGTATTTT. As protein: CASSLRQGGTDTQYF.

This clone was recorded once. The rearrangement links TRBV7-3 to TRBJ2-6; D unclear. Trimming removed 4 bases from V and 2 bases from J, with 15 bases in between. Germline V gene sequence: CDR1 SGHTA, CDR2 FQGTGA. This CDR3 region has 17 residues. The CDR3 region is CASSSLTKSTGANVLTF. The CDR3 coding sequence is TGTGCCAGCAGCTCCCTGACAAAATCTACTGGGGCCAACGTCCTGACTTTC.

The gene calls are TRBV2 and TRBJ1-2; D may be TRBD1 (5 bases). CDR1 SNHLY and CDR2 FYNNEI come from the germline V gene. The CDR3 loop spans 16 amino acids. V lost 6 bases and J lost 2, with 19 bases in between. The CDR3 region is CASSRQTGAQNYGYTF. In DNA, the CDR3 is TGTGCCAGCAGCAGACAAACAGGCGCTCAAAACTATGGCTACACCTTC.

The V gene is TRBV11-2, the J gene TRBJ2-7; a possible D gene is TRBD1 (5 bases). Trimming took 2 bases from V and 5 from J, leaving 7 bases between them. Germline CDR1 and CDR2: SGHAT and FQNNGV. This CDR3 has 12 residues. CDR3 loop: CASSLKGNEQYF. The CDR3 DNA reads TGTGCCAGCAGCTTAAAGGGGAACGAGCAGTACTTC.

V and J are TRBV27 and TRBJ1-5; the match to TRBD1 covers 7 bases. Per the germline V gene, CDR1 is MNHEY and CDR2 is SMNVEV (reference sequence). This CDR3 region has 18 residues. J was trimmed by 4 bases and V by 6 bases; bases with no gene match: 18. CDR3 loop: CASRAASPRGQKNQPQHF. The CDR3 coding sequence is TGTGCCAGCAGAGCCGCTAGCCCCCGGGGACAGAAGAATCAGCCCCAGCATTTT.

This chain links TRBV19 with TRBJ1-1; maybe TRBD1 (5 bases). Per germline, CDR1 LNHDA and CDR2 SQIVND (reference sequence). V lost 5 bases and J lost 4, with 14 bases in between. The length of the CDR3 is 14 residues. The CDR3 here is CASSGGRVSTEAFF. As DNA, the CDR3 is TGTGCCAGTAGTGGTGGCAGGGTAAGCACTGAAGCTTTCTTT.

The rearrangement links TRBV18 to TRBJ2-2; D call uncertain. The ends were cut back, 0 bases at V and 5 bases at J, with 7 bases in the middle. There are 14 residues in the CDR3. Per the germline V gene, CDR1 is KGHSH and CDR2 is LQKENI. The CDR3 coding sequence is TGTGCCAGCTCACCACCTTGGGCAACCGGGGAGCTGTTTTTT. Translation gives CASSPPWATGELFF.

The CDR3, as DNA: TGTGCCAGCAGCTTGGCCGACGGGGGAAGAGAGACCCAGTACTTC. It encodes CASSLADGGRETQYF. This sequence joins TRBV5-6 and TRBJ2-5, with a tentative D call TRBD2 (6 bases). Germline loops: CDR1 SGHDT, CDR2 YYEEEE. CDR3 length: 15 residues. V shed 0 bases and J shed 4 bases, with 13 bases lying between them.

V is TRBV2 and J is TRBJ2-6; 8 bases are a match to TRBD1. V lost 8 bases and J lost 3; bases outside the gene matches: 6. CDR1 is SNHLY, CDR2 FYNNEI, per germline. CDR3 size: 15 residues. CDR3 coding DNA: TGTGCCAGCTCATACAGGGGGAATGGGGCCAACGTCCTGACTTTC. This encodes CASSYRGNGANVLTF.

V usage is TRBV27 and J usage is TRBJ2-7; TRBD2 is a possible D gene (5 bases). This CDR3 is built from 14 residues. Germline V gene sequence: CDR1 MNHEY, CDR2 SMNVEV (reference sequence). V was pared by 0 bases and J by 6 bases, with 12 bases between. Written as DNA, the CDR3 is TGTGCCAGCAGTTTATCTCGGGGATGGGGCGAGCAGTACTTC. As protein: CASSLSRGWGEQYF.

This chain joins TRBV2 and TRBJ1-5; 7 positions match TRBD1. Germline V CDR1 and CDR2: SNHLY, FYNNEI. This CDR3 has 17 residues. J was trimmed by 0 bases and V by 6 bases; bases with no gene match: 11. In nucleotides, the CDR3 is TGTGCCAGCAGGGGGGACAGCTTACGCTCTAGCAATCAGCCCCAGCATTTT. Protein: CASRGDSLRSSNQPQHF.

V gene TRBV9 combines with J gene TRBJ1-6; D possibly corresponds to TRBD1 (5 bases). The CDR3 consists of 15 residues. Per the germline V gene, CDR1 is SGDLS and CDR2 is YYNGEE. V lost 1 base and J 7 bases, leaving 12 bases between the germline ends. CDR3 amino acids: CASSVSFQGNSPLHF. The CDR3 nucleotides read TGTGCCAGCAGCGTAAGCTTCCAGGGAAATTCACCCCTCCACTTT.

The chain combines TRBV7-9 with TRBJ2-5, with 11 positions matching TRBD2. The CDR3 is made up of 17 amino acids. J gave up 1 base and V 8 bases, and 12 bases lay outside the gene matches. CDR1 is SEHNR, CDR2 FQNEAQ, per germline (reference sequence). The CDR3 is CASAGGPSGGPQETQYF. In DNA, the CDR3 is TGTGCCAGCGCGGGGGGGCCTAGCGGGGGGCCCCAAGAGACCCAGTACTTC.

The table lists this clone with a count of one. The rearrangement joins TRBV5-4 to TRBJ2-1; 10 nucleotides match TRBD2. Germline CDR1 and CDR2: SGHNT and YYREEE (reference sequence). Trimming removed 6 bases from V and 6 bases from J; junction bases left unmatched: 18. The CDR3 extends over 18 amino acids. The CDR3 protein is CASTTGLAARYRGNEQFF. The CDR3 region has the DNA TGTGCCAGCACCACTGGACTAGCGGCCCGATACCGAGGCAATGAGCAGTTCTTC.